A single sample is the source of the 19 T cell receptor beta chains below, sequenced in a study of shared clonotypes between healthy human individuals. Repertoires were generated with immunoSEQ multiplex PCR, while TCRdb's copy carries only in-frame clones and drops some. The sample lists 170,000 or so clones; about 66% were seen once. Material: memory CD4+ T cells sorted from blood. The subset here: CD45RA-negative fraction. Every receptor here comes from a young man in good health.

CDR3: CASSRTRGGTDTQYF. For the CDR3, the DNA is TGTGCCAGCAGCAGGACTAGGGGGGGCACAGATACGCAGTATTTT. The chain combines TRBV27 with TRBJ2-3; a possible D gene is TRBD2 (7 bases). The CDR3 covers 15 residues. Per germline, CDR1 MNHEY and CDR2 SMNVEV (reference sequence). V was shortened by 6 bases and J by 1 base, with 14 bases between the two germline ends.

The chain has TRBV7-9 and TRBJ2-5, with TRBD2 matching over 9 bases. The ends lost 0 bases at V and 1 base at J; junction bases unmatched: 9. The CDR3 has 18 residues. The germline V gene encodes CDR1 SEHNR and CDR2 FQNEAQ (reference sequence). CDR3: CASSLAKRLAGLQETQYF. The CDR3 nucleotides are TGTGCCAGCAGCTTAGCGAAAAGGCTAGCGGGACTCCAAGAGACCCAGTACTTC.

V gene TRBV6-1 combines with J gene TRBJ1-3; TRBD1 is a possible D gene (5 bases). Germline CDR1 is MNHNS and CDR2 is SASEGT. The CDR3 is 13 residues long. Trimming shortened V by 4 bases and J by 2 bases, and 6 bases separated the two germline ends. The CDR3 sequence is CASSAGAGNTIYF. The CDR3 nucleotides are TGTGCCAGCAGTGCGGGGGCTGGAAACACCATATATTTT.

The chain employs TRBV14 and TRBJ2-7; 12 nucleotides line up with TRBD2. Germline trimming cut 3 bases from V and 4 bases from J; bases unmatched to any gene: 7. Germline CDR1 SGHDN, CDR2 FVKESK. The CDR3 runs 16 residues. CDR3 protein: CASSHRLAGASYEQYF. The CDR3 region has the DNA TGTGCCAGCAGCCACCGACTAGCGGGAGCCTCATACGAGCAGTACTTC.

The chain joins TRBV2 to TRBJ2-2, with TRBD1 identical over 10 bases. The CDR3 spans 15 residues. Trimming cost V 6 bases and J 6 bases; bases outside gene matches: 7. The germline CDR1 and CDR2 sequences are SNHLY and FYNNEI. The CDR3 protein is CASRPGTGDAGELFF. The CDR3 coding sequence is TGTGCCAGCAGGCCCGGGACAGGGGACGCCGGGGAGCTGTTTTTT.

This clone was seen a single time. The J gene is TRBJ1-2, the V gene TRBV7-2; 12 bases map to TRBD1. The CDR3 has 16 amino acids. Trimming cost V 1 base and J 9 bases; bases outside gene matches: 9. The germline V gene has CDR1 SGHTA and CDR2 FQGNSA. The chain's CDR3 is CASSLGLRDRGRSYTF. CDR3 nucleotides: TGTGCCAGCAGCTTAGGACTCCGGGACAGGGGGCGAAGCTACACCTTC.

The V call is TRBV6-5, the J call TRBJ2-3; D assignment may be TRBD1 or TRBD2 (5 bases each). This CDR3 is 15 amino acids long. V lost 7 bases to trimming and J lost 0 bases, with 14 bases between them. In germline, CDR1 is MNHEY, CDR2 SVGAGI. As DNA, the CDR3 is TGTGCCAGCACCCCCATGAGGGGCAGCACAGATACGCAGTATTTT. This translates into CASTPMRGSTDTQYF.

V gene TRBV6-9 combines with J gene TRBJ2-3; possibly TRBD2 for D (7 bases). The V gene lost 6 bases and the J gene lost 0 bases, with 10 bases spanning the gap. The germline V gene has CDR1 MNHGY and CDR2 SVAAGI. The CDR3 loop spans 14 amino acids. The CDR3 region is CASRGGLSTDTQYF. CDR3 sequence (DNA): TGTGCCAGCAGGGGGGGGCTTAGCACAGATACGCAGTATTTT.

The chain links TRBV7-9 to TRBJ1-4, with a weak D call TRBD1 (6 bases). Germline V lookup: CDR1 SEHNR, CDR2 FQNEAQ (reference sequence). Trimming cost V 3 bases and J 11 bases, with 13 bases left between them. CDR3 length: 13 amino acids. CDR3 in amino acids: CASSFSDRDKLFF. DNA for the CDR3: TGTGCCAGCAGCTTTTCGGACAGAGACAAACTGTTTTTT.

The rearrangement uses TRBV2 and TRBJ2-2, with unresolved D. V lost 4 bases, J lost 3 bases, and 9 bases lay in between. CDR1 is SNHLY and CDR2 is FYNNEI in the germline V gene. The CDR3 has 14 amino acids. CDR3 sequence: CASSVGEYTGELFF. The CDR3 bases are TGTGCCAGCAGTGTTGGGGAATACACCGGGGAGCTGTTTTTT.

In DNA, the CDR3 is TGTGCCAGCAGCCCCAGGACGACTAGCGGGAGTCCCGAGCAGTACTTC. As protein: CASSPRTTSGSPEQYF. The genes are TRBV7-8 and TRBJ2-7; 12 positions match TRBD2. Germline CDR1 SGHVS, CDR2 FQNEAQ. The CDR3 is 16 amino acids. The V gene end was trimmed by 5 bases and the J gene end by 6 bases; junction bases not matched to a gene: 11.

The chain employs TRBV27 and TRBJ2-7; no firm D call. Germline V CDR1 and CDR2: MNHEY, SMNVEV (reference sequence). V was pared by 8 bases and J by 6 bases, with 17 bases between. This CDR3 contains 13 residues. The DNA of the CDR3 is TGTGCCAGCGCCCGGGTGGGGTCCCGCGAGCAGTACTTC. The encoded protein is CASARVGSREQYF.

The CDR3 region is CASSFSNLGRKQFF. CDR3 sequence (DNA): TGTGCCAGCAGTTTCTCGAACCTAGGGAGAAAGCAGTTCTTC. The V call is TRBV28, the J call TRBJ2-1; TRBD2 might be the D (5 bases). The germline V gene encodes CDR1 MDHEN and CDR2 SYDVKM. V dropped 3 bases and J dropped 11 bases, with 17 bases sitting between them. This CDR3 is 14 amino acids long.

The CDR3 region is CASSLLGPHTGELFF. The CDR3, as DNA: TGTGCCAGCAGTTTACTAGGCCCCCACACCGGGGAGCTGTTTTTT. The V call is TRBV27, the J call TRBJ2-2; no clear D gene. V dropped 2 bases and J dropped 3 bases, with 10 bases sitting between them. The CDR3 is 15 amino acids. Germline CDR1 and CDR2: MNHEY and SMNVEV (reference sequence).

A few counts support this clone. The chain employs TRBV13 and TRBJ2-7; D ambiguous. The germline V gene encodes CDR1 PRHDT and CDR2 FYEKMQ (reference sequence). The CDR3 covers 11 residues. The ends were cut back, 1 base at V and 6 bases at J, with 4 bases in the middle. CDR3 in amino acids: CASSLDREQYF. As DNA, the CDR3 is TGTGCCAGCAGCTTAGACCGCGAGCAGTACTTC.

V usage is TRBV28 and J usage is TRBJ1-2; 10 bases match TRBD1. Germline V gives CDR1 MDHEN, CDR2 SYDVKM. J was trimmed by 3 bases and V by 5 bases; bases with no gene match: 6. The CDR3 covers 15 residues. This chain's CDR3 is CASSPRQGAYYGYTF. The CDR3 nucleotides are TGTGCCAGCAGTCCCCGACAGGGGGCGTACTATGGCTACACCTTC.

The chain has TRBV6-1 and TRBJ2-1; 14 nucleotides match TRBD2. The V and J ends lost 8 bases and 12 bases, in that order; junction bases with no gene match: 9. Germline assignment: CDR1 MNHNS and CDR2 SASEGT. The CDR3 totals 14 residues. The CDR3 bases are TGTGCCAGCCTACTGACTAGCGGGAGGGCCGGGCAGTTCTTC. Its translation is CASLLTSGRAGQFF.

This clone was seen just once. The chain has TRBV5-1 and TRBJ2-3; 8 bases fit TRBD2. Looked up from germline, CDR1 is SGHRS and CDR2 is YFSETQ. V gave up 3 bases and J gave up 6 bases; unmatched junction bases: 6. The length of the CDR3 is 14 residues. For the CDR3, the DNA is TGCGCCAGCAGCTCCGGGAGGGGATCGGATACGCAGTATTTT. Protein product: CASSSGRGSDTQYF.

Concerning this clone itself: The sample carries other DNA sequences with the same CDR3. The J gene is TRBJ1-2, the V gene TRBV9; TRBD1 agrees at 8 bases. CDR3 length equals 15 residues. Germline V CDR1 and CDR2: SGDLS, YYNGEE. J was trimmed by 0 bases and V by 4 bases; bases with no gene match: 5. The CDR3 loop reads CASSPRDRTNYGYTF. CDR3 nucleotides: TGTGCCAGCAGCCCCCGGGACAGGACTAACTATGGCTACACCTTC.